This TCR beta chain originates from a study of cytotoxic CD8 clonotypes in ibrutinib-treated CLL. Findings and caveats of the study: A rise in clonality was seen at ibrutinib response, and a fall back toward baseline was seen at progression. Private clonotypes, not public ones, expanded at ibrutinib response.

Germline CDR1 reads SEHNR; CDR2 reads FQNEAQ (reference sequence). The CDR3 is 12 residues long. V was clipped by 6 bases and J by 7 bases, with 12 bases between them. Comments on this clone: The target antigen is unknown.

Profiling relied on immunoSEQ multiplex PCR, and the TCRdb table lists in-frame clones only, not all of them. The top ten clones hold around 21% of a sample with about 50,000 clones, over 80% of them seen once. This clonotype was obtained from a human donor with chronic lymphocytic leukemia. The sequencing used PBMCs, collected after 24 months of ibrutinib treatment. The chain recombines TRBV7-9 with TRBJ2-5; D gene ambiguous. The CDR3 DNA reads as TGTGCCAGCAGAGAGACCAAGGGGACCCAGTACTTC. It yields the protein CASRETKGTQYF.